The 3 T cell receptor beta chains below all came from one sample that was sequenced in a study of vaccination effects on CD4 cells after COVID-19. This table comes from immunoSEQ multiplex PCR, and its TCRdb copy is limited to in-frame clones, with some not included. The table records 30,000 to 40,000 clones, approximately 70% of them present only once. For these receptors, no antigen is known. Peptide-pool stimulation followed by sequencing identified expanded antigen-specific CD4+ clonotypes in the ViraFEST assay. Scientists isolated CD4+ T cells after a roughly ten-day culture period ended. Vaccinated recipients, who were negative for nucleocapsid antibodies, had no history of SARS-CoV-2 infection. Source: CD4+ T cells from PBMCs cultured with SARS-CoV-2 spike peptides, taken before COVID-19 vaccination. The source is a human donor who received a COVID-19 vaccine.

The rearrangement joins TRBV4-3 to TRBJ1-6; D remains ambiguous. The length of the CDR3 is 19 residues. V was shortened by 0 bases and J by 0 bases, with 15 bases between the two germline ends. CDR1 is LGHNA, CDR2 YSLEER, per germline. CDR3 amino acids: CASSQDWDTRSSYNSPLHF. Here the CDR3 DNA reads TGCGCCAGCAGCCAAGATTGGGATACTAGGAGCTCCTATAATTCACCCCTCCACTTT.

In its sample, this clone was seen once. V and J are TRBV4-1 and TRBJ2-7, with a possible D match to TRBD1 (6 bases). The CDR3 totals 15 residues. Germline V CDR1 and CDR2: MGHRA, YSYEKL. V was shortened by 2 bases and J by 2 bases, with 13 bases between the two germline ends. The CDR3 sequence is CASSQRTAPTYEQYF. In DNA, the CDR3 is TGCGCCAGCAGCCAAAGGACAGCCCCCACCTACGAGCAGTACTTC.

The chain recombines TRBV28 with TRBJ2-7; either TRBD1 or TRBD2 may supply D (6 bases each). From germline, CDR1 is MDHEN and CDR2 SYDVKM. V lost 6 bases and J lost 9, with 21 bases in between. The CDR3 is made up of 14 amino acids. In nucleotides, the CDR3 is TGTGCCAGCAGCCTGGGACTCACCCTGGGGGCGCAGTACTTC. This gives the protein CASSLGLTLGAQYF.